The T cell receptor beta chain under discussion was sequenced for a study of beta chain features in type 1 diabetes. Study details: Cells sorted and examined across all samples totaled approximately 100,000,000. Study-level results: Patients' naive, central memory and regulatory TCRB repertoires appeared more alike than those of healthy donors. The study notes PCR might favor shorter templates equally in patients and controls.

Regarding this clone: Its antigen is undetermined.

The collection from each donor was one heparinised blood draw averaging about 116 mL. Germline V lookup: CDR1 MNHNY, CDR2 SVGAGI (reference sequence). This CDR3 has 11 residues. Between the trimmed V and J ends, which lost 7 bases and 4 bases, there was a span of 7 bases. As every portion of the isolated RNA was reverse transcribed, the sequencing read expressed TCRB transcripts. Produced via immunoSEQ multiplex PCR; TCRdb's table is partial and in-frame only. The table has some 25,000 clones, approximately 74% seen once. J is TRBJ2-5 and V is TRBV6-6; D remains unclear. Material: Tregs from blood. This receptor was taken from a woman in her forties in good health. The CDR3 DNA reads as TGTGCCAGCATCGAGCTAGAGACCCAGTACTTC. This sequence encodes CASIELETQYF.